Following are 4 T cell receptor beta chains from one sample sequenced in a study of breast tumors, draining lymph nodes, adjacent tissues. Each CDR3 protein is one row after TCRdb ran MiXCR on the multiplex PCR reads. In the table there are about 230,000 distinct CDR3 sequences, 32% of which are singletons. The lymph nodes were axillary draining lymph nodes from breast cancer patients. The sequenced sample consisted of axillary lymph node tissue. All receptors derive from a female donor with breast cancer. Some clones in this sample may be carry-over from other donors' samples.

This clonotype was detected a few times. In nucleotides, the CDR3 is TGTGCCAGCAGGCACAGGGCCGTTAGCAATCAGCCCCAGCATTTT. Its protein is CASRHRAVSNQPQHF. J is TRBJ1-5 and V is TRBV6-1, with a weak D call TRBD1 (6 bases). The CDR3 length is 15 residues. Germline loops: CDR1 MNHNS, CDR2 SASEGT. Trimming pared 6 bases from V and 0 bases from J, leaving 12 bases between.

Many counts were recorded for this clonotype. The chain joins TRBV7-2 to TRBJ2-1; the D is unclear. There are 13 residues in the CDR3. CDR1 and CDR2 (germline): SGHTA, FQGNSA. Trimming took off 1 base at V and 10 bases at J, with 11 bases between the two ends. CDR3 nucleotide sequence: TGTGCCAGCAGCTTAGGCAGCCGTGAGGAGCAGTTCTTC. Amino acids: CASSLGSREEQFF.

This clonotype was seen repeatedly, ten times or more. This chain's CDR3 is CASSLTEGELFF. The DNA of the CDR3 is TGTGCCAGCAGCTTAACGGAAGGGGAGCTGTTTTTT. This sequence joins TRBV7-8 and TRBJ2-2, with D uncertain. The germline V and J ends were trimmed by 2 bases and 8 bases, with 6 bases remaining between them. CDR1 SGHVS and CDR2 FQNEAQ come from the germline V gene. This CDR3 is 12 amino acids long. The complete variable domain, with remaining parts taken from reference TRBV7-8 and TRBJ2-2, reads GAGVSQSPRYKVAKRGQDVALRCDPISGHVSLFWYQQALGQGPEFLTYFQNEAQLDKSGLPSDRFFAERPEGSVSTLKIQRTQQEDSAVYLCASSLTEGELFFGEGSRLTVL.

About this clonotype itself: A much larger clone differs by one base, so this may be a read error. The conserved closing phenylalanine or tryptophan is absent in this CDR3, likely reflecting a read error. This rearrangement joins TRBV11-2 to TRBJ2-5; D gene ambiguous. The CDR3 length is 13 residues. Germline V gene lookup returns CDR1 SGHAT and CDR2 FQNNGV. Trimming shortened V by 3 bases and J by 7 bases, and 12 bases separated the two germline ends. Written as DNA, the CDR3 is TGTGCCAGCAGCTTCGAACCCACAAGGACCCAGTACTCC. Residues: CASSFEPTRTQYS.